These 9 T cell receptor beta chains originate from one sample sequenced in a study of human T cells and chemical hapten exposure. Time point defined: pre-sensitization, week 0. Treatment here: therapeutic diphenylcyclopropenone sensitization with weekly scalp DPC. TCRdb reanalysed the RACE reads using MiXCR and keeps one entry per CDR3 protein. This repertoire shows roughly 380,000 distinct CDR3 sequences, 4.5% to 5.5% found once; its top ten account for just over 2.5%. This material consisted of whole blood, taken in connection with sensitization to the hapten diphenylcyclopropenone (DPC). The receptors here all came from a woman aged 45-59 years with alopecia areata. Some clones in this sample may be carry-over from other donors' samples.

This clonotype was seen at least ten times. The chain joins TRBV27 to TRBJ2-5, with 9 bases that match TRBD1. V gave up 8 bases and J gave up 1 base; unmatched junction bases: 11. This CDR3 spans 16 amino acids. Germline V gives CDR1 MNHEY, CDR2 SMNVEV (reference sequence). The CDR3 spells CASRRTGDHVQETQYF. DNA of the CDR3: TGTGCCAGCCGACGGACAGGGGATCATGTCCAAGAGACCCAGTACTTC.

Many counts were recorded for this clonotype. The chain combines TRBV12-3 or TRBV12-4 with TRBJ2-1, with TRBD2 matching 13 bases. V dropped 4 bases and J dropped 9; count of bases not matched to a gene: 6. CDR3 size: 15 residues. The CDR3 loop is CASSSPGLAGLEQFF. The DNA of the CDR3 is TGTGCCAGCAGTTCTCCGGGACTAGCGGGACTTGAGCAGTTCTTC.

The V and J genes are TRBV20-1 and TRBJ1-1; a possible D gene is TRBD1 (6 bases). The germline CDR1 and CDR2 sequences are DFQATT and SNEGSKA (reference sequence). The V and J ends lost 5 bases and 6 bases respectively, with 16 bases between them. The CDR3 is 13 residues long. CDR3 sequence: CSAPDPRGSEAFF. DNA of the CDR3: TGCAGTGCTCCCGACCCCAGGGGCTCTGAAGCTTTCTTT.

In this sample, this clonotype turned up many times. The V gene is TRBV2, the J gene TRBJ2-3; D gene uncertain. From germline, CDR1 is SNHLY and CDR2 FYNNEI. Trimming took off 2 bases at V and 2 bases at J, with 17 bases between the two ends. The CDR3 spans 17 residues. The CDR3 bases are TGTGCCAGCAGTGAAAACAGCCCACTACCCTTCACAGATACGCAGTATTTT. This translates into CASSENSPLPFTDTQYF.

This clonotype was picked up a small number of times. The chain is built from TRBV9 and TRBJ1-2; 9 bases match TRBD1. From germline, CDR1 is SGDLS and CDR2 YYNGEE. The J segment lost 8 bases and the V segment lost 2 bases, leaving 7 bases of the junction unmatched. The CDR3 totals 14 residues. The DNA of the CDR3 is TGTGCCAGCAGCGTGGGGACAGGGAACAAGGGCTACACCTTC. It specifies CASSVGTGNKGYTF.

Only a few counts were recorded for this clonotype. V usage is TRBV4-3 and J usage is TRBJ1-2; 9 bases match TRBD1. The CDR3 is 16 residues long. V was pared by 4 bases and J by 0 bases, with 6 bases of the junction left unmatched. CDR1 LGHNA and CDR2 YSLEER come from the germline V gene. The CDR3, as DNA: TGCGCCAGCAGCCGAACGACAGGGGGAGCTAACTATGGCTACACCTTC. It specifies CASSRTTGGANYGYTF.

In this sample, this clonotype turned up a few times. This chain joins TRBV6-5 and TRBJ1-3; D is uncertain. The CDR3 spans 16 residues. Germline values: CDR1 MNHEY, CDR2 SVGAGI. Trimming shortened V by 0 bases and J by 1 base, and 10 bases separated the two germline ends. This chain's CDR3 is CASSYSSRSSGNTIYF. In nucleotides, the CDR3 is TGTGCCAGCAGTTACTCATCCAGGAGTTCTGGAAACACCATATATTTT.

This clonotype came up many times. This chain joins TRBV11-2 and TRBJ2-5; D assignment may be TRBD1 or TRBD2 (5 bases each). Germline-derived CDR1 and CDR2 are SGHAT and FQNNGV. CDR3 length equals 15 residues. The V and J ends lost 1 base and 4 bases respectively, with 13 bases between them. The chain's CDR3 is CASSLVEGSLETQYF. DNA of the CDR3: TGTGCCAGCAGCTTAGTTGAGGGGTCCCTAGAGACCCAGTACTTC.

The rearrangement links TRBV27 to TRBJ2-3, with D maybe TRBD2 (5 bases). Germline V gene lookup returns CDR1 MNHEY and CDR2 SMNVEV (reference sequence). This CDR3 region has 13 residues. Trimming pared 6 bases from V and 3 bases from J, leaving 10 bases between. This CDR3 reads CASRGELTDTQYF. CDR3 coding DNA: TGTGCCAGCAGGGGAGAGTTAACAGATACGCAGTATTTT.